What follows describes a single T cell receptor (beta chain). Its target is unknown. V was pared by 0 bases and J by 0 bases, with 6 bases between. Germline CDR1 reads LGHNA; CDR2 reads YSLEER. The CDR3 has 15 residues. The sample comes from a study of T cell repertoires and HLA-DP antigens. Study at large: The donors, ranging 18-to-29 to 60-to-69 years, included a couple of males and one female. Pre-culture CD4+ samples used roughly 1,100 ng DNA versus 200 to 250 ng for CD137+CD4+ sorts.

Amplification used primers for 54 TRBV and 13 TRBJ segments. Each pre-culture CD4+ sample aimed for fewer than 250,000 T cell genomes at deep resolution. TCRdb's copy holds only in-frame clones and misses some; the assay was immunoSEQ multiplex PCR. The top ten clones hold roughly 1.6% of a sample with some 89,000 clones, 86% of them seen once. This clonotype was sampled from a man aged 50 or older in good health and CMV-seronegative. The V and J genes are TRBV4-3 and TRBJ1-3; no firm D call. The sequencing input was CD4+ T cells from PBMCs. In nucleotides, the CDR3 is TGCGCCAGCAGCCAAGAGAAGGGCTCTGGAAACACCATATATTTT. Amino acids: CASSQEKGSGNTIYF.